The source of this TCR beta chain is a study of cytomegalovirus exposure and HLA in healthy donors. About this clone itself: The same CDR3 is also encoded by other DNA sequences in this sample.

Per the germline V gene, CDR1 is SEHNR and CDR2 is FQNEAQ (reference sequence). There are 12 residues in the CDR3. V gave up 1 base and J gave up 7 bases, with 5 bases separating them. Amplification used 60 Vbeta primers and 13 Jbeta primers. Data came from immunoSEQ multiplex PCR; TCRdb stores just in-frame clones and leaves some out. The data hold about 180,000 clones, with just over 75% observed a single time. The sequenced sample consisted of PBMCs. The clonotype comes from a man younger than 30 in good health and CMV-seronegative. V is TRBV7-9 and J is TRBJ2-1; D unclear. The CDR3 coding sequence is TGTGCCAGCAGCTTAGGCGAAAATGAGCAGTTCTTC. Translating it yields CASSLGENEQFF.